Each of the 30 T cell receptor beta chains below was sequenced from the same sample in a study of molecular identifiers for immune sequencing clone quantification. TCRdb re-called the PCR reads through MiXCR, storing one row per CDR3 protein. The table records about 640,000 distinct CDR3 sequences, 15% to 20% of them present only once. Source material: naive CD8+ T cells from blood, with Jurkat cell RNA spiked in. Subset described: FACS-sorted CD8+CD4-CCR7+CD45RA+ naive T cells. These TCRs come from a human donor in good health. Some libraries in this study had Jurkat cell RNA spiked in.

This clonotype was detected many times. The chain employs TRBV12-3 or TRBV12-4 and TRBJ1-1; 8 positions match TRBD1. V shed 5 bases, J shed 7 bases, and the junction held 12 bases outside the gene matches. The CDR3 sequence is 15 residues long. Here the CDR3 reads CASSNTGQGHFEAFF. DNA of the CDR3: TGTGCCAGCAGTAATACTGGACAGGGCCATTTTGAAGCTTTCTTT.

This clonotype was observed many times. The CDR3 bases are TGTGCTAGTGGTTTTAAGGGCAGCTTGAACACTGAAGCTTTCTTT. The encoded protein is CASGFKGSLNTEAFF. The chain employs TRBV12-5 and TRBJ1-1; D is unresolved. The V end was cut by 3 bases, the J end by 0 bases, with 11 bases between. From germline, CDR1 is LGHNT and CDR2 FRNRAP. The CDR3 extends over 15 amino acids.

In this sample, this clonotype turned up many times. CDR3 sequence: CASSVEAIMNTEAFF. CDR3 coding DNA: TGTGCCAGCAGCGTAGAGGCGATCATGAACACTGAAGCTTTCTTT. The chain recombines TRBV9 with TRBJ1-1; D call uncertain. Trimming took 0 bases from V and 0 from J, leaving 9 bases between them. This CDR3 has 15 residues. Germline assignment: CDR1 SGDLS and CDR2 YYNGEE.

V usage is TRBV29-1 and J usage is TRBJ1-2; D remains ambiguous. Between the trimmed V and J ends, which lost 3 bases and 2 bases, there was a span of 4 bases. Germline lookup yields CDR1 SQVTM and CDR2 ANQGSEA. This CDR3 spans 11 amino acids. The CDR3 nucleotides are TGCAGCGTTGACGGAAACTATGGCTACACCTTC. Its protein product is CSVDGNYGYTF.

This clonotype appeared many times. Germline and junction disagree at one end, which may indicate a read error. The chain recombines TRBV19 with TRBJ2-7, with D hard to call. There are 13 residues in the CDR3. Germline assignment: CDR1 LNHDA and CDR2 SQIVND (reference sequence). CDR3 bases: TGTGCCAGTAGTACGACCTCCTCCTCCGAGCAGTACTTC. This gives the protein CASSTTSSSEQYF.

This clonotype was observed many times. The V call is TRBV27, the J call TRBJ2-2; D gene unclear. Germline V CDR1 and CDR2: MNHEY, SMNVEV (reference sequence). Trimming took off 5 bases at V and 0 bases at J, with 7 bases between the two ends. The CDR3 consists of 14 residues. The DNA of the CDR3 is TGTGCCAGCAGTCCGTATACGAACACCGGGGAGCTGTTTTTT. Its protein is CASSPYTNTGELFF.

V usage is TRBV10-3 and J usage is TRBJ2-1; D ambiguous. In germline, CDR1 is ENHRY, CDR2 SYGVKD. The CDR3 sequence is 16 residues long. V was cut by 0 bases and J by 4 bases, with 13 bases left in between. This chain's CDR3 is CAISESKGSRYNEQFF. CDR3 DNA sequence: TGTGCCATCAGTGAGTCGAAAGGGTCTCGGTACAATGAGCAGTTCTTC.

With regard to this clonotype: It may be a read error: a sequence one base away is much more abundant. The genes are TRBV7-9 and TRBJ1-1; D uncertain. In germline, CDR1 is SEHNR, CDR2 FQNEAQ (reference sequence). The length of the CDR3 is 11 residues. The V and J ends lost 8 bases and 5 bases respectively, with 9 bases between them. The CDR3 protein is CASEEATEAFF. CDR3 DNA: TGTGCCAGCGAAGAGGCTACTGAAGCTTTCTTT.

This clonotype appeared many times. The J gene is TRBJ1-1, the V gene TRBV5-6, with D hard to call. V was trimmed by 0 bases and J by 5 bases, leaving 11 bases between them. Germline CDR1 reads SGHDT; CDR2 reads YYEEEE. CDR3 length equals 14 residues. For the CDR3, the DNA is TGTGCCAGCAGCTTGGTTGGCCTGGGAACTGAAGCTTTCTTT. The encoded protein is CASSLVGLGTEAFF.

This clonotype was detected only once. With a much larger clone just one base away, this may be a read error. The chain uses TRBV20-1 and TRBJ1-1; 7 bases are shared with TRBD1. This CDR3 region has 15 residues. Germline lookup yields CDR1 DFQATT and CDR2 SNEGSKA (reference sequence). In nucleotides, the CDR3 is TGCAGTGCTAGCTCCGGGACAGTAACGTTTCTTGAATCTTTCTTT. Protein sequence: CSASSGTVTFLESFF.

CDR3: CASSPPGQSSYEQYF. The CDR3 DNA follows: TGTGCCAGCTCACCACCGGGACAGAGCTCCTACGAGCAGTACTTC. The V call is TRBV18, the J call TRBJ2-7, with 7 bases identical to TRBD1. CDR3 size: 15 residues. Germline V gene sequence: CDR1 KGHSH, CDR2 LQKENI. With V trimmed by 0 bases and J by 0 bases, 2 bases remained unmatched.

This chain connects TRBV19 to TRBJ1-4; 8 bases map to TRBD1. CDR1 is LNHDA and CDR2 is SQIVND in the germline V gene (reference sequence). The CDR3 is made up of 17 amino acids. The V segment lost 9 bases and the J segment 4 bases; nucleotides outside the gene matches: 16. The DNA for the CDR3 is TGTGCCAGCCGAACGTCAGGGGGCGATCTGATTAATGAAAAACTGTTTTTT. The encoded protein is CASRTSGGDLINEKLFF.

This clonotype came up many times. V is TRBV25-1 and J is TRBJ2-5; unclear D gene. This CDR3 comprises 13 residues. Germline V gives CDR1 MGHDK, CDR2 SYGVNS. The V gene lost 6 bases and the J gene lost 2 bases, with 10 bases spanning the gap. The CDR3 DNA follows: TGTGCCAGCAGCGACCGCGTTCAAGAGACCCAGTACTTC. It yields the protein CASSDRVQETQYF.

The table lists this clonotype with many counts. The V call is TRBV29-1, the J call TRBJ2-7; D not resolved. The germline V and J ends were trimmed by 4 bases and 1 base, with 14 bases remaining between them. The CDR3 consists of 14 residues. CDR1 is SQVTM, CDR2 ANQGSEA, per germline. The CDR3 sequence is CSVGTDQSSYEQYF. CDR3 in DNA: TGCAGCGTTGGAACGGACCAGAGTTCCTACGAGCAGTACTTC.

This clonotype has only a few counts. The rearrangement links TRBV4-1 to TRBJ2-5, with 11 bases matching TRBD2. Germline V gene data show CDR1 as MGHRA and CDR2 as YSYEKL. This CDR3 region has 16 residues. The V gene end was trimmed by 1 base and the J gene end by 5 bases; junction bases not matched to a gene: 6. This CDR3 reads CASSQALAGGGETQYF. The CDR3 bases are TGCGCCAGCAGCCAAGCCCTAGCGGGAGGTGGGGAGACCCAGTACTTC.

This chain uses TRBV6-2 or TRBV6-3 with TRBJ2-1; TRBD2 aligns across 9 bases. The CDR3 covers 14 residues. Germline CDR1 MNHEY, CDR2 SVGEGT. With V trimmed by 9 bases and J by 2 bases, 5 bases remained unmatched. CDR3 protein: CASSGTSPYNEQFF. In nucleotides, the CDR3 is TGTGCCAGTTCCGGGACTAGCCCCTACAATGAGCAGTTCTTC.

The CDR3 sequence: CASSLSLAGSNNEQFF. The CDR3 nucleotides are TGTGCCAGCAGTTTATCTTTAGCGGGGTCTAACAATGAGCAGTTCTTC. The chain joins TRBV27 to TRBJ2-1; 8 nucleotides agree with TRBD2. Germline V lookup: CDR1 MNHEY, CDR2 SMNVEV (reference sequence). The CDR3 extends over 16 amino acids. J was trimmed by 5 bases and V by 0 bases; bases with no gene match: 6.

As for this clonotype: The junction departs from the called germline gene at one end, perhaps through a read error. This chain links TRBV12-3 or TRBV12-4 with TRBJ2-4; D might be TRBD2 (6 bases). CDR3 length: 14 residues. CDR3 coding DNA: TGTGTCAGCAGCAAGGGACTAGCCAAAAACATTCAGTACTTC. Amino acid sequence: CVSSKGLAKNIQYF.

V gene TRBV9 combines with J gene TRBJ2-1; D not resolved. V was pared by 1 base and J by 2 bases, with 4 bases between. Germline V gene sequence: CDR1 SGDLS, CDR2 YYNGEE. The CDR3 sequence is 13 residues long. Here the CDR3 reads CASSVNTYNEQFF. The CDR3 DNA follows: TGTGCCAGCAGCGTAAACACCTACAATGAGCAGTTCTTC.

This clonotype was picked up many times. V and J are TRBV4-1 and TRBJ1-4, with 8 bases aligning to TRBD1. Germline V gene data show CDR1 as MGHRA and CDR2 as YSYEKL. The CDR3 is made up of 16 amino acids. V lost 1 base, J lost 3 bases, and 4 bases stayed unmatched. The chain's CDR3 is CASSQVADRANEKLFF. Written as DNA, the CDR3 is TGCGCCAGCAGCCAAGTTGCGGACAGGGCTAATGAAAAACTGTTTTTT.

On this clonotype: One junction end disagrees with the germline gene, perhaps due to a read error. The chain links TRBV30 to TRBJ2-7; TRBD2 matches 10 bases. The CDR3 totals 15 residues. Germline CDR1 GTSNPN, CDR2 SVGIG (reference sequence). This CDR3 is CAWSDLGLASYEQHF. As DNA, the CDR3 is TGTGCCTGGAGTGACTTGGGACTAGCGAGCTACGAGCAGCACTTC.

This clonotype was seen repeatedly, ten times or more. V is TRBV7-9 and J is TRBJ1-1; D is uncertain. In germline, CDR1 is SEHNR, CDR2 FQNEAQ (reference sequence). Trimming left V 5 bases short and J 0 bases short, with 13 bases between. The length of the CDR3 is 15 residues. For the CDR3, the DNA is TGTGCCAGCAGCCCGTTTATGGGGATGAACACTGAAGCTTTCTTT. This sequence encodes CASSPFMGMNTEAFF.

The rearrangement links TRBV4-3 to TRBJ1-1; D possibly corresponds to TRBD1 (5 bases). Between the trimmed V and J ends, which lost 3 bases and 4 bases, there was a span of 12 bases. CDR3 length: 14 residues. Germline V gene lookup returns CDR1 LGHNA and CDR2 YSLEER. This chain's CDR3 is CASSHRQSSTEAFF. The CDR3, as DNA: TGCGCCAGCAGCCATAGACAGTCGAGCACTGAAGCTTTCTTT.

This clonotype was found many times. The rearrangement joins TRBV5-5 to TRBJ2-7, with 8 bases identical to TRBD2. The trim removed 0 bases at V and 0 bases at J, leaving 5 bases unmatched. Germline V gene data show CDR1 as SGHKS and CDR2 as YYEKEE (reference sequence). The CDR3 is 16 residues long. For the CDR3, the DNA is TGTGCCAGCAGCTTGGCCGGGACTAGGAGCTCCTACGAGCAGTACTTC. Amino acids: CASSLAGTRSSYEQYF.

The V and J genes are TRBV4-1 and TRBJ1-2, with a weak D call TRBD1 (6 bases). CDR1 is MGHRA and CDR2 is YSYEKL in the germline V gene. V was pared by 0 bases and J by 4 bases, with 21 bases between. The CDR3 sequence is 18 residues long. CDR3: CASSQDPTYPTGVYGYTF. CDR3 bases: TGCGCCAGCAGCCAAGACCCAACATATCCGACAGGAGTCTATGGCTACACCTTC.

This clonotype has a count of ten or more. The rearrangement links TRBV7-8 to TRBJ2-7; 10 positions match TRBD2. Germline CDR1 and CDR2: SGHVS and FQNEAQ. Losses at the gene ends were 5 bases for V and 4 bases for J; bases not matched to a gene: 5. The CDR3 length is 14 residues. CDR3 nucleotide sequence: TGTGCCAGCAGCGGAAGCGGGGGGGTATACGAGCAGTACTTC. Residues: CASSGSGGVYEQYF.

Remarks on this clonotype: This sequence may be a read error, since a much larger clone differs from it by one base. This chain links TRBV4-3 with TRBJ1-1; D not certain. The CDR3 is 15 residues long. Trimming shortened V by 0 bases and J by 6 bases, and 14 bases separated the two germline ends. CDR1 is LGHNA, CDR2 YSLEER, per germline. In nucleotides, the CDR3 is TGCGCCAGCAGCCAAGATAGAACAGTAGGCGCTGAAGCTTTCTTT. It is translated as CASSQDRTVGAEAFF.

There are a few counts of this clonotype. The CDR3 DNA reads as TGTGCCAGCAGCCGTCAGGCGGATACATGGGAGACCCAGTACTTC. It specifies CASSRQADTWETQYF. The chain is built from TRBV3-1 and TRBJ2-5, with no clear D. This CDR3 has 15 residues. The V gene lost 4 bases and the J gene lost 5 bases, with 17 bases spanning the gap. The germline gives CDR1 LGHDT, CDR2 YNNKEL (reference sequence).

This clonotype came up many times. The chain employs TRBV28 and TRBJ2-3; D remains unclear. This CDR3 region has 13 residues. Trimming stripped 7 bases from V and 2 bases from J, with 10 bases between. Germline lookup yields CDR1 MDHEN and CDR2 SYDVKM. The DNA of the CDR3 is TGTGCCAGCACCTTCGGAATCACAGATACGCAGTATTTT. This gives the protein CASTFGITDTQYF. Filled out from reference TRBV28 and TRBJ2-3, the complete variable domain reads DVKVTQSSRYLVKRTGEKVFLECVQDMDHENMFWYRQDPGLGLRLIYFSYDVKMKEKGDIPEGYSVSREKKERFSLILESASTNQTSMYLCASTFGITDTQYFGPGTRLTVL.

Points on this clonotype: This could be a read error, since a much larger clone is one nucleotide away. The chain uses TRBV12-5 and TRBJ1-3; D is perhaps TRBD1 (5 bases). The CDR3 is 15 residues long. Germline V gene lookup returns CDR1 LGHNT and CDR2 FRNRAP. This chain's CDR3 is CASGLIGAAGNTIHF. In nucleotides, the CDR3 is TGTGCTAGTGGTTTGATCGGGGCAGCTGGAAACACCATACATTTT.